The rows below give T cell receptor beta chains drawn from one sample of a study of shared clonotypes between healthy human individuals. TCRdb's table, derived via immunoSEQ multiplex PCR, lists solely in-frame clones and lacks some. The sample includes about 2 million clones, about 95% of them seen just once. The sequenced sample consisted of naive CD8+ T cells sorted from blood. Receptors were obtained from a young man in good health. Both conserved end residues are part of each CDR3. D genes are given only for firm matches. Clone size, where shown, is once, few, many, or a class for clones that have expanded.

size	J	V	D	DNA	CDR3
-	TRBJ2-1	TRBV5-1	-	TGCGCCAGCAGCTTCCCCTATCACAATGAGCAGTTCTTC	CASSFPYHNEQFF
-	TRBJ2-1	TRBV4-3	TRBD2	TGCGCCAGCAGCTACCTAGCGGGAGGTTACAATGAGCAGTTCTTC	CASSYLAGGYNEQFF
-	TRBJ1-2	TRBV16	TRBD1	TGTGCCAGCAGCCATCCCGGGACAGGGCTTGGCTACACCTTC	CASSHPGTGLGYTF
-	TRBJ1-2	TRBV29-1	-	TGCAGCGTCGGGGTTAATGGCTACACCTTC	CSVGVNGYTF
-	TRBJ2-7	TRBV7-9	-	TGTGCCAGCAGCTTAAGTCCCCGCGTGGGCTTTTACGAGCAGTACTTC	CASSLSPRVGFYEQYF
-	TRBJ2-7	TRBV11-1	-	TGTGCCAGCTCCTCTCATGCCTACGAGCAGTACTTC	CASSSHAYEQYF
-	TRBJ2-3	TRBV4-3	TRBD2	TGCGCCAGCAGCCAAGATGGGGGGGTTATCACAGATACGCAGTATTTT	CASSQDGGVITDTQYF
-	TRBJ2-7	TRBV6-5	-	TGTGCCAGCAGGCCCCATAACGAGCAGTACTTC	CASRPHNEQYF
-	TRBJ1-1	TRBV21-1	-	TGTGCCAGCAGCAACTCAGGGGATTGCGCTTTCTTT	CASSNSGDCAFF
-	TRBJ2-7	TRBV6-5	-	TGTGCCAGCAGTTATATTGGAGCCTACGAGCAGTACTTC	CASSYIGAYEQYF
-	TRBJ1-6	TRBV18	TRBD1	TGTGCCAGCTCACCGGGACAGGGATTTTCACCCCTCCACTTT	CASSPGQGFSPLHF
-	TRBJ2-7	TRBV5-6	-	TGTGCCAGCAGGATACAAAGCTCCTACGAGCAGTACTTC	CASRIQSSYEQYF
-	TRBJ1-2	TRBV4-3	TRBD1	TGCGCCAGCAGCCAAGATTGGGAGGGGGCGTACTATGGCTACACCTTC	CASSQDWEGAYYGYTF
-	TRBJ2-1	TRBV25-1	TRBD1	TGTGCCAGCAGTGAATGGGACAGGGACAATGAGCAGTTCTTC	CASSEWDRDNEQFF
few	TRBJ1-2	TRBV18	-	TGTGCCAGCTCACCACGAGGGGATTATGGCTACACCTTC	CASSPRGDYGYTF
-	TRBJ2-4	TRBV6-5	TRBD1	TGTGCCAGCAGTGCGGGACAGGGAGACATTCAGTACTTC	CASSAGQGDIQYF
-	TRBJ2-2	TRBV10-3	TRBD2	TGTGCCATCAGATCCGAAGGGCTAGCGGGAGAGGGCGGGGAGCTGTTTTTT	CAIRSEGLAGEGGELFF
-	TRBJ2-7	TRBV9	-	TGTGCCAGCAGCGTTGGGGGTCTAGGCTACGAGCAGTACTTC	CASSVGGLGYEQYF
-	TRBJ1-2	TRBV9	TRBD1	TGTGCCAGCAGCGTATGGAGGGACAGCGGCTATGGCTACACCTTC	CASSVWRDSGYGYTF
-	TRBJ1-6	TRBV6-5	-	TGTGCCAGCAGAACACAAGGTTATTCACCCCTCCACTTT	CASRTQGYSPLHF
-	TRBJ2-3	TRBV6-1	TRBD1	TGTGCCAGCAGTGAGTTGGGACAGGGGGCAACAGATACGCAGTATTTT	CASSELGQGATDTQYF
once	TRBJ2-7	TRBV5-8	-	TGTGCCAGCAGCTCGGACGGGTTTGACGAGCAGTACTTC	CASSSDGFDEQYF
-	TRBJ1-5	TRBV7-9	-	TGTGCCAGCAGCCACGGACCGAATCAGCCCCAGCATTTT	CASSHGPNQPQHF